The rows below give T cell receptor beta chains drawn from one sample of a study of blood T cell repertoires in COVID-19. Sequencing was performed with immunoSEQ multiplex PCR; in TCRdb, only in-frame clones are kept and a portion is missing. The repertoire includes hundreds of thousands of clones, nearly 90% of them detected once, and about 2.1% sits in the top ten. Specimen: peripheral blood. These receptors were taken from a woman between 40 and 55 years old who had recovered from COVID-19. CDR3s include the opening cysteine and the closing phenylalanine or tryptophan. Each record gives: CDR3 DNA, CDR3 protein, D gene, V gene, CDR3 length, clone size, J gene. The D gene is left open where the match is weak. Clone size is given for some rows only: seen once, a few or many times, or a class if the clone is expanded.

DNA: TGCGCCAGCGGCGGAGGGGATAATTCACCCCTCCACTTT
CDR3: CASGGGDNSPLHF
D: .
V: TRBV5-1
length: 13
size: .
J: TRBJ1-6

DNA: TGCGCCAGCAGTCAATTTGCACCCGCTAGCCCTCAAGAGACCCAGTACTTC
CDR3: CASSQFAPASPQETQYF
D: .
V: TRBV23-1
length: 17
size: .
J: TRBJ2-5

DNA: TGTGCCAGCAGCTTATCGGCCCCACAGAGCTCCTACAATGAGCAGTTCTTC
CDR3: CASSLSAPQSSYNEQFF
D: .
V: TRBV7-3
length: 17
size: once
J: TRBJ2-1

DNA: TGCGCCAGCAGTCTTACCCGGGACAGGGTCCCTTATAGCAATCAGCCCCAGCATTTT
CDR3: CASSLTRDRVPYSNQPQHF
D: TRBD1
V: TRBV10-1
length: 19
size: .
J: TRBJ1-5

DNA: TGTGCCAGCAGCTCCTCCGGGAGCTACGAGCAGTACTTC
CDR3: CASSSSGSYEQYF
D: .
V: TRBV7-2
length: 13
size: .
J: TRBJ2-7

DNA: TGTGCCAGCAGCCGGGACAGGAGCCACGAGCAGTACTTC
CDR3: CASSRDRSHEQYF
D: TRBD1
V: TRBV5-4
length: 13
size: .
J: TRBJ2-7

DNA: TGCGCCAGCAGCTTGGCAGGACTAGCGGGACCCACAGATACGCAGTATTTT
CDR3: CASSLAGLAGPTDTQYF
D: TRBD2
V: TRBV5-1
length: 17
size: .
J: TRBJ2-3

DNA: TGTGCCAGCAGCGGACTAGCGGGAGGGCCCTTCGGCGGGGAGCTGTTTTTT
CDR3: CASSGLAGGPFGGELFF
D: TRBD2
V: TRBV5-4
length: 17
size: .
J: TRBJ2-2

DNA: TGTGCCAGCAGCGTCCGGGACAGGGGTAGGGGCTACACCTTC
CDR3: CASSVRDRGRGYTF
D: TRBD1
V: TRBV9
length: 14
size: .
J: TRBJ1-2

DNA: TGTGCCAGCAGTTCCGGGGGACAGGGGCCTCCCTATGGCTACACCTTC
CDR3: CASSSGGQGPPYGYTF
D: TRBD1
V: TRBV28
length: 16
size: .
J: TRBJ1-2

DNA: TGTGCCAGCAGCAGACAGGGGAACGGCTACACCTTC
CDR3: CASSRQGNGYTF
D: TRBD1
V: TRBV11-3
length: 12
size: .
J: TRBJ1-2

DNA: TGCAGTGCTAGTAGGGGTCTAGCGGGTGATACGCAGTATTTT
CDR3: CSASRGLAGDTQYF
D: TRBD2
V: TRBV20-1
length: 14
size: .
J: TRBJ2-3

DNA: TGCGCCAGCAGCTTGGGACTCAAGACAGGGGGCGATAATTCACCCCTCCACTTT
CDR3: CASSLGLKTGGDNSPLHF
D: TRBD1
V: TRBV5-1
length: 18
size: .
J: TRBJ1-6

DNA: TGTGCCAGCAGCTTAGGTTCAGGCTCTGGAAACACCATATATTTT
CDR3: CASSLGSGSGNTIYF
D: .
V: TRBV7-2
length: 15
size: .
J: TRBJ1-3

DNA: TGTGCCAGCAGCCGCATGGACAGGGTCTGGGGCTACACCTTC
CDR3: CASSRMDRVWGYTF
D: TRBD1
V: TRBV5-4
length: 14
size: .
J: TRBJ1-2

DNA: TGTGCCAGCAGCTTAGGCGACTCCCCGGAGACCCAGTACTTC
CDR3: CASSLGDSPETQYF
D: .
V: TRBV7-9
length: 14
size: .
J: TRBJ2-5

DNA: TGTGCCAGCAGCCCCGTTGGCGGGGGTGGCTACACCTTC
CDR3: CASSPVGGGGYTF
D: .
V: TRBV21-1
length: 13
size: .
J: TRBJ1-2

DNA: TGTGCCAGCAGCCAGCTAGGTACCGAGCAGTTCTTC
CDR3: CASSQLGTEQFF
D: .
V: TRBV3-1/TRBV3-2
length: 12
size: .
J: TRBJ2-1

DNA: TGTGCCATCAGTGACCCCGGGACAACGACCGGCTATGGCTACACCTTC
CDR3: CAISDPGTTTGYGYTF
D: .
V: TRBV10-3
length: 16
size: once
J: TRBJ1-2

DNA: TGTGCCAGCAGCTTAGGGACTTTCGGGGAAAAACTGTTTTTT
CDR3: CASSLGTFGEKLFF
D: .
V: TRBV11-3
length: 14
size: .
J: TRBJ1-4

DNA: TGTGCCAGCGGTTGGGACAGGGGGCAAAACGAGCAGTACTTC
CDR3: CASGWDRGQNEQYF
D: TRBD1
V: TRBV5-6
length: 14
size: .
J: TRBJ2-7

DNA: TGTGCCAGCAGCCCCCGGACTAGCGCTAGCACAGATACGCAGTATTTT
CDR3: CASSPRTSASTDTQYF
D: TRBD2
V: TRBV5-4
length: 16
size: .
J: TRBJ2-3

DNA: TGTGCCAGCAGGGCCGGGACTAGCGGACCCTACGAGCAGTACTTC
CDR3: CASRAGTSGPYEQYF
D: TRBD2
V: TRBV2
length: 15
size: .
J: TRBJ2-7

DNA: TGTGCCAGCAGCCAGGACACAGGGGTTTTGGGCGAGCAGTACTTC
CDR3: CASSQDTGVLGEQYF
D: TRBD1
V: TRBV11-3
length: 15
size: .
J: TRBJ2-7

DNA: TGTGCCTGGAGCCGAGACAGGAGCTCTGGAAACACCATATATTTT
CDR3: CAWSRDRSSGNTIYF
D: .
V: TRBV30
length: 15
size: .
J: TRBJ1-3

DNA: TGTGCCAGCAGTGGCAAGGGGACTGTCGGGAATCAGCCCCAGCATTTT
CDR3: CASSGKGTVGNQPQHF
D: .
V: TRBV2
length: 16
size: .
J: TRBJ1-5

DNA: TGTGCCATCAGTGAGAAGGGGACTAGCGGAGGCGATGAGCAGTTCTTC
CDR3: CAISEKGTSGGDEQFF
D: TRBD2
V: TRBV10-3
length: 16
size: .
J: TRBJ2-1

DNA: TGTGCCAGCAGTTACGAGGGCCAACCCTACAATGAGCAGTTCTTC
CDR3: CASSYEGQPYNEQFF
D: .
V: TRBV6-2/TRBV6-3
length: 15
size: .
J: TRBJ2-1

DNA: TGTGCCAGCAGCGTTGGGACATTTCTCCGCTCTACTTCCTACGAGCAGTACTTC
CDR3: CASSVGTFLRSTSYEQYF
D: .
V: TRBV7-2
length: 18
size: few
J: TRBJ2-7

DNA: TGTGCCAGCAGCTCGCGGGGCTCCTACAATGAGCAGTTCTTC
CDR3: CASSSRGSYNEQFF
D: .
V: TRBV5-5
length: 14
size: .
J: TRBJ2-1

DNA: TGTGCCAGCAGCGTATCGTGGGGGGGGACAGATACGCAGTATTTT
CDR3: CASSVSWGGTDTQYF
D: TRBD2
V: TRBV9
length: 15
size: .
J: TRBJ2-3

DNA: TGTGCCAGCAGCTTAGAGGTTGTGCAGGGGATGCACTACGAGCAGTACTTC
CDR3: CASSLEVVQGMHYEQYF
D: .
V: TRBV11-3
length: 17
size: .
J: TRBJ2-7

DNA: TGTGCCAGTAGTATAAAGGGACAAGTCTCCGAGCAGTACTTC
CDR3: CASSIKGQVSEQYF
D: .
V: TRBV19
length: 14
size: .
J: TRBJ2-7

DNA: TGCGCCAGCAGCCAAGAACCTAGCGGGGGTGGCACAGATACGCAGTATTTT
CDR3: CASSQEPSGGGTDTQYF
D: TRBD2
V: TRBV4-3
length: 17
size: few
J: TRBJ2-3

DNA: TGTGCCAGCAGCCTAGGACAGGGGGCAAGGGAGACCCAGTACTTC
CDR3: CASSLGQGARETQYF
D: TRBD1
V: TRBV7-2
length: 15
size: .
J: TRBJ2-5

DNA: TGTGCCAGCAGCCCGGGACTAGCGGGCGAGACCCAGTACTTC
CDR3: CASSPGLAGETQYF
D: TRBD2
V: TRBV9
length: 14
size: .
J: TRBJ2-5

DNA: TGTGCCAGCAGTTTGAGCCCTGGGCGGGGGGGGTACAATGAGCAGTTCTTC
CDR3: CASSLSPGRGGYNEQFF
D: TRBD2
V: TRBV28
length: 17
size: .
J: TRBJ2-1

DNA: TGTGCCAGCAGCTTAGCATGGGGACAGCCAAACATTCAGTACTTC
CDR3: CASSLAWGQPNIQYF
D: TRBD1
V: TRBV11-2
length: 15
size: .
J: TRBJ2-4

DNA: TGTGCCAGCAGCGCGGGCGGGGTGTCTGGCTACACCTTC
CDR3: CASSAGGVSGYTF
D: .
V: TRBV9
length: 13
size: once
J: TRBJ1-2

DNA: TGTGCCAGCTCACCTCAGGGTTCGATTACCGGGACAGGGTATCTTGAGCAGTACTTC
CDR3: CASSPQGSITGTGYLEQYF
D: TRBD1
V: TRBV18
length: 19
size: .
J: TRBJ2-7

DNA: TGTGCCAGCTCCCGGGGGTTTCCCGCCTACAATGAGCAGTTCTTC
CDR3: CASSRGFPAYNEQFF
D: .
V: TRBV6-5
length: 15
size: .
J: TRBJ2-1

DNA: TGTGCCAGCAGTGAATTTGGAGTCAACTATGGCTACACCTTC
CDR3: CASSEFGVNYGYTF
D: .
V: TRBV25-1
length: 14
size: few
J: TRBJ1-2

DNA: TGTGCCAGCAGGAGGACAGGGAGTGGAAACACCATATATTTT
CDR3: CASRRTGSGNTIYF
D: TRBD1
V: TRBV5-6
length: 14
size: .
J: TRBJ1-3

DNA: TGTGCCAGCAGCTTGGACAGGGGGTCCTACAATGAGCAGTTCTTC
CDR3: CASSLDRGSYNEQFF
D: TRBD1
V: TRBV7-2
length: 15
size: .
J: TRBJ2-1

DNA: TGTGCCACCAGCAGAGATGGGACAGGGACTGGAAACACCATATATTTT
CDR3: CATSRDGTGTGNTIYF
D: TRBD1
V: TRBV15
length: 16
size: .
J: TRBJ1-3

DNA: TGTGCCAGCAGTCGGACAGGCCCTGGGGCCAACGTCCTGACTTTC
CDR3: CASSRTGPGANVLTF
D: TRBD1
V: TRBV7-2
length: 15
size: .
J: TRBJ2-6

DNA: TGCGCCAGCAGCCTCGCAGGGGTTGAAAAACTGTTTTTT
CDR3: CASSLAGVEKLFF
D: .
V: TRBV4-1
length: 13
size: .
J: TRBJ1-4